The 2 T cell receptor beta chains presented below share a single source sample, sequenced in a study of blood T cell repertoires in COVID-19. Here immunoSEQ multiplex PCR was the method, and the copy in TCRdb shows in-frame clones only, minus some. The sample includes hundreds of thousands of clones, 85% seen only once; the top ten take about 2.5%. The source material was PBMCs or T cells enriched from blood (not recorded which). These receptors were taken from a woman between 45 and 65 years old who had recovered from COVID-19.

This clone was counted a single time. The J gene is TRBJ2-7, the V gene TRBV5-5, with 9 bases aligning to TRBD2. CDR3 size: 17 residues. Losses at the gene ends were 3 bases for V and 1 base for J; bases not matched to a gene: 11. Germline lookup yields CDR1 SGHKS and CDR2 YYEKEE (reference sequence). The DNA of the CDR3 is TGTGCCAGCAGCTCGGGAAGACTAGCGGACCGATCCTACGAGCAGTACTTC. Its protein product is CASSSGRLADRSYEQYF.

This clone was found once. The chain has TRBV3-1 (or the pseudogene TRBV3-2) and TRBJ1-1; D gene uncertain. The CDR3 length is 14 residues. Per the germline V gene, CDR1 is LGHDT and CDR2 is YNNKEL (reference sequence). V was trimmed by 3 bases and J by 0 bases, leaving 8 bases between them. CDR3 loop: CASSHKGVNTEAFF. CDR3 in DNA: TGTGCCAGCAGCCACAAGGGAGTGAACACTGAAGCTTTCTTT.